This TCR beta chain is drawn from a study of T cells in Graves' hyperthyroidism and ophthalmopathy. As for the study in general: Any treatment followed the collection of peripheral blood at initial diagnosis.

Amplification targeted TCR beta CDR3 regions from RNA transcripts. HTBI primers were the set used in a first-round RT-PCR of the TCR CDR3. Each CDR3 protein is one row after TCRdb ran MiXCR on the multiplex PCR reads. The sample lists about 610,000 distinct CDR3 sequences; under 15% were seen once. Orbital computed tomography, thyroid ultrasound, serum thyroxine and TRAb, and clinical symptoms together informed the diagnoses. Cells are PBMCs isolated from 10 ml of fresh blood. This TCR derives from a middle-aged woman with Graves' ophthalmopathy. Sequenced: blood.

The CDR3 protein is CATGMGVGASYEQYF. CDR3 in DNA: TGTGCCACCGGCATGGGTGTTGGTGCCTCCTACGAGCAGTACTTC. J is TRBJ2-7 and V is TRBV10-3; D is unclear. The V end lost 10 bases, the J end lost 0 bases, and 19 bases lay between the germline ends. The length of the CDR3 is 15 residues. Germline loops: CDR1 ENHRY, CDR2 SYGVKD.